This T cell receptor beta chain was identified during a study of CD8 T cell repertoires and HIV-1 epitope variants. Study-wide context: Twenty-five autologous and known Gag and Nef epitope variant peptides each stimulated T cells separately. Tested: three Gag epitope families, Nef HW9 and YT9. The baseline condition was 1M T cells left uncultured.

CDR1 and CDR2 from the germline V gene are SGHDT and YYEEEE. This CDR3 has 15 residues. Trimming at V came to 0 bases and at J to 0 bases, leaving 0 bases not matched to a gene. Only in-frame clones appear in the TCRdb table, and some are missing; sequencing was by immunoSEQ multiplex PCR. The table shows some 87,000 clones, with roughly 80% occurring only once. The specimen was uncultured baseline CD8+ T cells from peripheral blood mononuclear cells (PBMCs). The chain uses TRBV5-6 and TRBJ2-5; the match to TRBD2 covers 9 bases. The origin of this receptor is a male donor with HIV. CDR3 sequence reads: CASSLVAGDQETQYF. CDR3 in DNA: TGTGCCAGCAGCTTGGTAGCGGGGGACCAAGAGACCCAGTACTTC.